This record looks at one T cell receptor (beta chain) sequence and its context. Its antigen is unidentified. V lost 5 bases and J lost 0, with 11 bases in between. Germline CDR1 reads SNHLY; CDR2 reads FYNNEI. The CDR3 is 15 residues long. These data belong to a study of cytomegalovirus exposure and HLA in healthy donors. Whole-study findings and limits: As immune exposure information, only CMV serostatus was available. The productive fraction for most TCR beta V segments was about 90% or about 30% in an earlier analysis. Altogether, 150 to 200 TCR beta chains were recorded as cytomegalovirus-associated. Later analysis revealed greater clonal expansion in HLA-associated TCR beta chains than in equally common others.

Primers included in the PCR were 60 Vbeta and 13 Jbeta primers. Sequenced by immunoSEQ multiplex PCR; TCRdb stores in-frame clones only, minus some. Of about 120,000 clones listed, 80% to 90% are singletons. This TCR came from a male donor in good health and CMV-seropositive. The material sequenced was PBMCs. The chain is built from TRBV2 and TRBJ1-5; the D gene is possibly TRBD1 (5 bases). CDR3 loop: CASSQRQYSNQPQHF. As DNA, the CDR3 is TGTGCCAGCAGTCAGAGACAGTATAGCAATCAGCCCCAGCATTTT. Variable domain in full (rest from reference TRBV2 and TRBJ1-5): EPEVTQTPSHQVTQMGQEVILRCVPISNHLYFYWYRQILGQKVEFLVSFYNNEISEKSEIFDDQFSVERPDGSNFTLKIRSTKLEDSAMYFCASSQRQYSNQPQHFGDGTRLSIL.